Listed here are 17 T cell receptor beta chains from one sample, sequenced in a study of blood T cell repertoires in COVID-19 (dated by TCRdb to about 2020). Library creation used the immunoSEQ multiplex PCR assay. TCRdb's version of the immuneACCESS table is confined to in-frame rearrangements and falls short of the full clone set. An unresolved V gene accounts for under half of the shortfall where checked; the remainder is of unknown origin. This sample holds some 200,000 clones; less than 90% were observed only once. Jointly, the top ten make up 0.75% to 0.95% of the sample. Specimen: peripheral blood. These receptors originate from a woman in her 70s with acute or convalescent COVID-19.

The chain uses TRBV20-1 and TRBJ2-7; the D is unclear. The CDR3 is made up of 15 amino acids. Germline V lookup: CDR1 DFQATT, CDR2 SNEGSKA (reference sequence). The germline V and J ends were trimmed by 3 bases and 3 bases, with 18 bases remaining between them. CDR3 sequence (DNA): TGCAGTGCTAGTACCCCTGGCCAGCACTACTACGAGCAGTACTTC. Its translation is CSASTPGQHYYEQYF.

The chain is built from TRBV12-3 or TRBV12-4 and TRBJ1-1; D might be TRBD1 (5 bases). The CDR3 loop spans 12 amino acids. V was cut by 5 bases and J by 1 base, with 5 bases left in between. This CDR3 reads CASSRGNTEAFF. Here the CDR3 DNA reads TGTGCCAGCAGTAGGGGGAACACTGAAGCTTTCTTT.

In DNA, the CDR3 is TGTGCCTCGCGACTAGCGGGGCAAGAGACCCAGTACTTC. This sequence encodes CASRLAGQETQYF. This chain connects TRBV10-3 to TRBJ2-5, with 11 positions matching TRBD2. V was clipped by 11 bases and J by 2 bases; unmatched bases: 4. Germline lookup yields CDR1 ENHRY and CDR2 SYGVKD. The length of the CDR3 is 13 residues.

The rearrangement uses TRBV28 and TRBJ2-3; possible D gene TRBD2, 6 bases. Trimming removed 2 bases at V and 0 bases at J, with 9 bases between. This CDR3 is 15 amino acids long. Germline V gene data show CDR1 as MDHEN and CDR2 as SYDVKM. The CDR3 DNA follows: TGTGCCAGCAGTTTAATACGGGAGAGCACAGATACGCAGTATTTT. Amino acids: CASSLIRESTDTQYF.

The chain has TRBV5-4 and TRBJ2-1; D might be TRBD1 (6 bases). Germline V gene lookup returns CDR1 SGHNT and CDR2 YYREEE (reference sequence). Trimming left V 1 base short and J 8 bases short, with 10 bases between. The CDR3 consists of 13 residues. CDR3 residues: CASSLTGLHEQFF. In nucleotides, the CDR3 is TGTGCCAGCAGCTTGACAGGGCTCCATGAGCAGTTCTTC.

The chain employs TRBV7-2 and TRBJ1-5; D is possibly TRBD1 (6 bases). Germline loops: CDR1 SGHTA, CDR2 FQGNSA. This CDR3 contains 15 residues. V was cut by 5 bases and J by 0 bases, with 11 bases left in between. The chain's CDR3 is CASSKTGRSNQPQHF. The DNA of the CDR3 is TGTGCCAGCAGCAAGACAGGCCGTAGCAATCAGCCCCAGCATTTT.

The chain links TRBV11-2 to TRBJ2-7; unclear D gene. V lost 5 bases and J lost 1, with 12 bases in between. Per the germline V gene, CDR1 is SGHAT and CDR2 is FQNNGV. The CDR3 extends over 14 amino acids. The CDR3 loop is CASSRSTSSYEQYF. The CDR3 DNA follows: TGTGCCAGCAGCCGGAGCACGTCATCCTACGAGCAGTACTTC. The full variable domain, rest sourced from reference TRBV11-2 and TRBJ2-7, is EAGVAQSPRYKIIEKRQSVAFWCNPISGHATLYWYQQILGQGPKLLIQFQNNGVVDDSQLPKDRFSAERLKGVDSTLKIQPAKLEDSAVYLCASSRSTSSYEQYFGPGTRLTVT.

This clone was recorded a few times. The chain combines TRBV5-1 with TRBJ2-3; a weak D match, TRBD1 (6 bases). There are 13 residues in the CDR3. V shed 2 bases and J shed 4 bases, with 8 bases lying between them. From germline, CDR1 is SGHRS and CDR2 YFSETQ. In DNA form, the CDR3 reads TGCGCCAGCAGCTTAGAGGGGGCAGATACGCAGTATTTT. Its translation is CASSLEGADTQYF.

The chain joins TRBV11-2 to TRBJ1-1; D ambiguous. Trimming cost V 1 base and J 7 bases, with 10 bases left between them. The V gene's germline CDR1 is SGHAT and CDR2 FQNNGV. The CDR3 has 13 amino acids. The DNA of the CDR3 is TGTGCCAGCAGCTTAGTATTGGGCCGTGAAGCTTTCTTT. It is translated as CASSLVLGREAFF. The variable domain in full, completed from reference TRBV11-2 and TRBJ1-1, reads EAGVAQSPRYKIIEKRQSVAFWCNPISGHATLYWYQQILGQGPKLLIQFQNNGVVDDSQLPKDRFSAERLKGVDSTLKIQPAKLEDSAVYLCASSLVLGREAFFGQGTRLTVV.

The chain uses TRBV7-8 and TRBJ2-2; 7 bases agree with TRBD1. This CDR3 has 14 residues. In germline, CDR1 is SGHVS, CDR2 FQNEAQ. J gave up 3 bases and V 3 bases, and 1 base lay outside the gene matches. Here the CDR3 DNA reads TGTGCCAGCAGCTTTAGGGGGCACACCGGGGAGCTGTTTTTT. This translates into CASSFRGHTGELFF.

The chain couples TRBV19 to TRBJ2-3; TRBD2 aligns across 8 bases. After removal of 6 bases from V and 5 bases from J, the junction contained 4 bases not matched to a gene. CDR3 length: 13 residues. Germline values: CDR1 LNHDA, CDR2 SQIVND (reference sequence). In DNA form, the CDR3 reads TGTGCCAGTAGAATGGCGGGAGGAGATACGCAGTATTTT. It translates to CASRMAGGDTQYF.

The chain joins TRBV28 to TRBJ1-6; TRBD1 matches at 7 bases. CDR1 and CDR2 from the germline V gene are MDHEN and SYDVKM. This CDR3 is 14 amino acids long. V lost 8 bases, J lost 8 bases, and 9 bases stayed unmatched. The CDR3 here is CASLSGTAHSPLHF. DNA for the CDR3: TGTGCCAGCTTATCTGGGACAGCACATTCACCCCTCCACTTT.

The gene calls are TRBV19 and TRBJ2-5; tentatively, D is TRBD1 (7 bases). The CDR3 extends over 14 amino acids. Trimming cost V 6 bases and J 7 bases, with 18 bases left between them. In germline, CDR1 is LNHDA, CDR2 SQIVND (reference sequence). In DNA, the CDR3 is TGTGCCAGTAGGGAACAGGGGCCCGGGGGGACCCAGTACTTC. Its protein is CASREQGPGGTQYF.

This chain links TRBV5-4 with TRBJ2-7, with 7 bases aligning to TRBD1. The CDR3 has 14 amino acids. Trimming removed 4 bases from V and 2 bases from J; junction bases left unmatched: 6. Per the germline V gene, CDR1 is SGHNT and CDR2 is YYREEE (reference sequence). CDR3 nucleotide sequence: TGTGCCAGCAGCCCACAAGGACAGGCCTACGAGCAGTACTTC. This translates into CASSPQGQAYEQYF.

The CDR3: CASSGPLQGEKLFF. Here the CDR3 DNA reads TGTGCCAGCAGTGGCCCCTTGCAGGGCGAAAAACTGTTTTTT. V and J are TRBV25-1 and TRBJ1-4; possible D gene TRBD1, 5 bases. Trimming took off 4 bases at V and 8 bases at J, with 14 bases between the two ends. The CDR3 has 14 residues. Germline loops: CDR1 MGHDK, CDR2 SYGVNS.

A single count supports this clone. V usage is TRBV11-1 and J usage is TRBJ2-1, with TRBD1 identical over 7 bases. V was pared by 5 bases and J by 3 bases, with 7 bases of the junction left unmatched. The CDR3 length is 15 residues. From germline, CDR1 is SGHAT and CDR2 FQDESV (reference sequence). Here the CDR3 DNA reads TGTGCCAGCAGCACTCCCGGGACAGACTACAATGAGCAGTTCTTC. This encodes CASSTPGTDYNEQFF.

V is TRBV27 and J is TRBJ2-1, with 7 bases identical to TRBD2. J lost 9 bases, V lost 3 bases, and 14 bases had no gene match. Germline values: CDR1 MNHEY, CDR2 SMNVEV (reference sequence). This CDR3 is 16 amino acids long. For the CDR3, the DNA is TGTGCCAGCAGTTTTCCCCTTGGGGCGGGAGTTACTGAGCAGTTCTTC. Translation: CASSFPLGAGVTEQFF.